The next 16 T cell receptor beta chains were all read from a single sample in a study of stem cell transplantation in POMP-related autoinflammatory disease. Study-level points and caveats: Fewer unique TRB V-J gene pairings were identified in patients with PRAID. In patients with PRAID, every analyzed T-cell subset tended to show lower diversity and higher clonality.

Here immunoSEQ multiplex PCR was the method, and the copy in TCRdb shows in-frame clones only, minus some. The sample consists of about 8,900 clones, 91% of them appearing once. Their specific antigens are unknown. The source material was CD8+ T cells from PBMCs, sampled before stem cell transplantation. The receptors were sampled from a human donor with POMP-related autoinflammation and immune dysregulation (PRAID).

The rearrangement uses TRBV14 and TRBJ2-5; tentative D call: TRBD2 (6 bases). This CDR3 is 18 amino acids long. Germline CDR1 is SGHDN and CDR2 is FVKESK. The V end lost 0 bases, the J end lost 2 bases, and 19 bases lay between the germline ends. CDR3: CASSQDKLEWGGQETQYF. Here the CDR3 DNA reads TGTGCCAGCAGCCAAGATAAGCTAGAGTGGGGAGGTCAAGAGACCCAGTACTTC.

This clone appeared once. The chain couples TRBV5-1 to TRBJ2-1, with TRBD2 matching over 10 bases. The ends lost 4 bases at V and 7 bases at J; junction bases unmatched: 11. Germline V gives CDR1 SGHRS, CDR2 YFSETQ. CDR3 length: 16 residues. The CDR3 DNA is TGCGCCAGCAGCAAAAAAACAGCGGGAGGGCCGAATGAGCAGTTCTTC. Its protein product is CASSKKTAGGPNEQFF.

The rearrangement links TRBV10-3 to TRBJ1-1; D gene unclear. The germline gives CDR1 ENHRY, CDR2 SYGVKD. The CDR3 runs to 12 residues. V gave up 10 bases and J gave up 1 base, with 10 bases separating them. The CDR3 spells CASSKPNTEAFF. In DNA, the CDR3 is TGTGCCAGCTCGAAACCGAACACTGAAGCTTTCTTT.

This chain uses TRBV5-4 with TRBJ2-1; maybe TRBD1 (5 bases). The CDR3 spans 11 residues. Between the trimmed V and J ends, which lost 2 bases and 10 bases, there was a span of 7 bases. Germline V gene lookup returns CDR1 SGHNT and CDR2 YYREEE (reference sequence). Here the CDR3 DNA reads TGTGCCAGCAGCTTTGGGGCAGAGCAGTTCTTC. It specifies CASSFGAEQFF.

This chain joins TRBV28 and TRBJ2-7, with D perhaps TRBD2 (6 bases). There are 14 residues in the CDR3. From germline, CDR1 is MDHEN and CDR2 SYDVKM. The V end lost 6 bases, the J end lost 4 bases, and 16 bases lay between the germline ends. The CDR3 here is CASSRRVQPYEQYF. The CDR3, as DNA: TGTGCCAGCAGCCGGAGGGTTCAACCGTACGAGCAGTACTTC.

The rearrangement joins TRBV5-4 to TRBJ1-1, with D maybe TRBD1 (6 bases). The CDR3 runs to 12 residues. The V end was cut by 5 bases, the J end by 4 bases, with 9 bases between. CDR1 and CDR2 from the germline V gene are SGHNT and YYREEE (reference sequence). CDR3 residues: CASSGGGTEAFF. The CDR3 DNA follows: TGTGCCAGCAGTGGGGGCGGCACTGAAGCTTTCTTT.

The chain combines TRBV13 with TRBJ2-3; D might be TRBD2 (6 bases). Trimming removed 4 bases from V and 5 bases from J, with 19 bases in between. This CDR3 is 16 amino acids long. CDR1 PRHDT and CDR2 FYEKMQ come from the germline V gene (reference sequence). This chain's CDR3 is CASSSQEADYRDTQYF. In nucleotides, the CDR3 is TGTGCCAGCAGCTCCCAGGAAGCGGACTACCGAGATACGCAGTATTTT.

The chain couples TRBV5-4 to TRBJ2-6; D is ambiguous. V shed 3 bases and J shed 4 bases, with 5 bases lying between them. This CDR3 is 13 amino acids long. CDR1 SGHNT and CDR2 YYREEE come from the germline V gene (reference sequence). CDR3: CASSSWGANVLTF. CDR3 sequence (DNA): TGTGCCAGCAGCTCGTGGGGGGCCAACGTCCTGACTTTC.

This CDR3 is CASSLSGNEQFF. CDR3 in DNA: TGTGCCAGCAGTTTGTCGGGCAATGAGCAGTTCTTC. The chain has TRBV28 and TRBJ2-1; D not certain. This CDR3 region has 12 residues. Germline-derived CDR1 and CDR2 are MDHEN and SYDVKM. Trimming shortened V by 3 bases and J by 6 bases, and 6 bases separated the two germline ends.

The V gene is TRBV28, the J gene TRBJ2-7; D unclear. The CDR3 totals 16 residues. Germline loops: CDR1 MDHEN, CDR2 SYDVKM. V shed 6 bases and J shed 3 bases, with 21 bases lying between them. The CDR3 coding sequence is TGTGCCAGCAGCCTAATGTGGCAGGAAAGACACTACGAGCAGTACTTC. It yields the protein CASSLMWQERHYEQYF.

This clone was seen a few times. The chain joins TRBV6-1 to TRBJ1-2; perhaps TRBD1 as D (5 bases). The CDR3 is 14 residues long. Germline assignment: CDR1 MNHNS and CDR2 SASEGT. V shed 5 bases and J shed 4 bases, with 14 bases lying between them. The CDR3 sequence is CASSFYRLSYGYTF. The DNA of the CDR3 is TGTGCCAGCAGTTTCTACAGGTTAAGCTATGGCTACACCTTC.

CDR3 residues: CASSSRPFGREGNIQYF. The CDR3 DNA sequence: TGTGCCAGCAGTTCCCGCCCTTTTGGGCGGGAGGGGAACATTCAGTACTTC. The chain recombines TRBV27 with TRBJ2-4; TRBD2 agrees at 9 bases. The CDR3 contains 17 residues. Germline lookup yields CDR1 MNHEY and CDR2 SMNVEV (reference sequence). The V gene end was trimmed by 4 bases and the J gene end by 7 bases; junction bases not matched to a gene: 14.

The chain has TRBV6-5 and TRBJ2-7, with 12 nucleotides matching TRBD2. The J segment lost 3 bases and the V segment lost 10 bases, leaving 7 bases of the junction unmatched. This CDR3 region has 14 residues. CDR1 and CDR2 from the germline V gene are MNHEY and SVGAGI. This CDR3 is CATQLAGGVYEQYF. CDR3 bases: TGTGCCACCCAACTAGCGGGAGGAGTCTACGAGCAGTACTTC.

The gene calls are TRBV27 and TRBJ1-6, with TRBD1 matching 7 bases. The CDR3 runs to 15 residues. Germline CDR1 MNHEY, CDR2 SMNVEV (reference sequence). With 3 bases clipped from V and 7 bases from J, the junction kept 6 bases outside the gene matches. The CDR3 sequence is CASSLAGTANSPLHF. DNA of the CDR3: TGTGCCAGCAGTTTGGCCGGGACAGCAAATTCACCCCTCCACTTT.

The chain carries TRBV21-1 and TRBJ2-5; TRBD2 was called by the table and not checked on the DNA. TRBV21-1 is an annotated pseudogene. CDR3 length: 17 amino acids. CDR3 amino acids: CASSKGLAGYKGETQYF. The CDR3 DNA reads TGTGCCAGCAGCAAGGGACTAGCGGGGTATAAGGGAGAGACCCAGTACTTC.

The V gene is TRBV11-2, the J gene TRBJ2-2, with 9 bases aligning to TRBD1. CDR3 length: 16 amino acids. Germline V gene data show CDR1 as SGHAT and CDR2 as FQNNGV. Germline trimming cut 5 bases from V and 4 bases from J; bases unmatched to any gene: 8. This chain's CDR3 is CASSVPGQGPTGELFF. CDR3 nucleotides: TGTGCCAGCAGCGTACCGGGACAGGGACCCACCGGGGAGCTGTTTTTT.